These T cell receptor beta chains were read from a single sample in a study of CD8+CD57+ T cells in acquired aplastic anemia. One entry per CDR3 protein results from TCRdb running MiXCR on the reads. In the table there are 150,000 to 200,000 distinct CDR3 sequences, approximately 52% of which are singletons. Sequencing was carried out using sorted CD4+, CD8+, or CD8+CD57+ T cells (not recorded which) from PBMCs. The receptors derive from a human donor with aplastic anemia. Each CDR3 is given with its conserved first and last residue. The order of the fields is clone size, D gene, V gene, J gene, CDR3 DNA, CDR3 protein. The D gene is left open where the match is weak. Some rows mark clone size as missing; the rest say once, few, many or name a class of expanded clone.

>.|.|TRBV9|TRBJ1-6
TGTGCCAGCGAGGGTCTTGATAATTCACCCCTCCACTTT
CASEGLDNSPLHF
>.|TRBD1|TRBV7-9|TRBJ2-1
TGTGCCTGGAGTCCAGACAGGGGCAATGAGCAGTTCTTC
CAWSPDRGNEQFF
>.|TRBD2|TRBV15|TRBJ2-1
TGTGCCACCAGCGCATCGCTAGCGGGGGGATGGAATGAGCAGTTCTTC
CATSASLAGGWNEQFF
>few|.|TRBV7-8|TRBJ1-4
TGTGCCAGCAGCTCACTTCTGGAGGGAACTAATGAAAAACTGTTTTTT
CASSSLLEGTNEKLFF
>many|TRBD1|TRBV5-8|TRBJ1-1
TGTGCCAGCAGCACCCCCGGGACAGGGGACACTGAAGCTTTCTTT
CASSTPGTGDTEAFF
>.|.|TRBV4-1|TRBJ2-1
TGCGCCAGCAGCCCGGGTCAGACCCAATTAAACAATGAGCAGTTCTTC
CASSPGQTQLNNEQFF
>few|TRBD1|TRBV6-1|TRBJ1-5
TGTGCCAGCAGTCTCGGACAGGTTCGTAATCAGCCCCAGCATTTT
CASSLGQVRNQPQHF
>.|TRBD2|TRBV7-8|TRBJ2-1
TGTGCCAGCAGCTACGGGACTACCAATGAGCAGTTCTTC
CASSYGTTNEQFF
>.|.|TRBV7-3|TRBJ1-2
TGTGCCAGCAGCCGAGGCCCCGCGGAACCCTATGGCTACACCTTC
CASSRGPAEPYGYTF
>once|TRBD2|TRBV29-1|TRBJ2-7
TGCAGCGTTGAAACTCGGGGGACTAGCGGGAGGAACAATCAGTACTTC
CSVETRGTSGRNNQYF
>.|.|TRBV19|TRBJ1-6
TGTGCCAGTACCGACAGGAGCTCCTATAATTCACCCCTCCACTTT
CASTDRSSYNSPLHF
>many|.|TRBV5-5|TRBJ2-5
TGTGCCAGCAGCCTACTACCGACAGGCGGTGAGACCCAGTACTTC
CASSLLPTGGETQYF
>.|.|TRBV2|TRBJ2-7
TGTGCCAGCAGTGAAGTTCTGACCAGCGCCTACGAGCAGTACTTC
CASSEVLTSAYEQYF
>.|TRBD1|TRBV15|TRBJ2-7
TGTGCCACCAGCGGGGGGGGACAGGGTGGTTTCTACGAGCAGTACTTC
CATSGGGQGGFYEQYF
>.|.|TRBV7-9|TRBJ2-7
TGTGCCAGCAGCCGATACTCCTACGAGCAGTACTTC
CASSRYSYEQYF